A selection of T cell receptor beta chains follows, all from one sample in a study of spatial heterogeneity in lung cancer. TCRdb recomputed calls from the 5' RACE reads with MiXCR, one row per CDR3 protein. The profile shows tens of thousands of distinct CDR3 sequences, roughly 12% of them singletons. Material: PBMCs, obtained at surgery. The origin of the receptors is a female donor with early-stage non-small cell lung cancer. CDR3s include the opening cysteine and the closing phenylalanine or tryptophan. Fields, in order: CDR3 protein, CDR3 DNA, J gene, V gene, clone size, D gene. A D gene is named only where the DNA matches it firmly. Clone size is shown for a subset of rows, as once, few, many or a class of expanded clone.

CDR3aa: CASSLSRPSETQYF
CDR3nt: TGTGCCAGCAGCTTATCGAGGCCGAGCGAGACCCAGTACTTC
j_gene: TRBJ2-5
v_gene: TRBV7-9
abundance: many
d_gene: NA

CDR3aa: CASSRDRVNEQFF
CDR3nt: TGTGCCAGCAGCCGGGACAGGGTGAATGAGCAGTTCTTC
j_gene: TRBJ2-1
v_gene: TRBV7-2
abundance: many
d_gene: TRBD1

CDR3aa: CASSFEVGEQYF
CDR3nt: TGTGCCAGCAGCTTTGAGGTGGGCGAGCAGTACTTC
j_gene: TRBJ2-7
v_gene: TRBV7-8
abundance: few
d_gene: NA

CDR3aa: CVSSLGHRETPNQPQHF
CDR3nt: TGTGTCAGCTCACTCGGCCACAGGGAGACCCCCAATCAGCCCCAGCATTTT
j_gene: TRBJ1-5
v_gene: TRBV18
abundance: once
d_gene: NA

CDR3aa: CASSTGQGLTIPYEQYF
CDR3nt: TGTGCCAGCAGCACCGGACAGGGGCTCACCATACCCTACGAGCAGTACTTC
j_gene: TRBJ2-7
v_gene: TRBV11-1
abundance: few
d_gene: TRBD1

CDR3aa: CASSSLAGNQETQYF
CDR3nt: TGTGCCAGCAGTTCTCTAGCGGGAAACCAAGAGACCCAGTACTTC
j_gene: TRBJ2-5
v_gene: TRBV28
abundance: NA
d_gene: TRBD2

CDR3aa: CASSPGRTGRISTDTQYF
CDR3nt: TGTGCCAGCAGCCCGGGCCGGACAGGAAGGATTAGCACAGATACGCAGTATTTT
j_gene: TRBJ2-3
v_gene: TRBV7-8
abundance: NA
d_gene: TRBD1

CDR3aa: CASSTAGREKLFF
CDR3nt: TGTGCCAGCAGCACCGCAGGACGAGAAAAACTGTTTTTT
j_gene: TRBJ1-4
v_gene: TRBV5-5
abundance: NA
d_gene: NA

CDR3aa: CASSKGQGPYTEAFF
CDR3nt: TGTGCCAGCAGTAAAGGACAGGGGCCGTACACTGAAGCTTTCTTT
j_gene: TRBJ1-1
v_gene: TRBV6-1
abundance: few
d_gene: TRBD1

CDR3aa: CASSILGSGQPQHF
CDR3nt: TGTGCCAGTAGTATTCTAGGATCGGGGCAGCCCCAGCATTTT
j_gene: TRBJ1-5
v_gene: TRBV19
abundance: NA
d_gene: NA

CDR3aa: CASSGRQPMEQYF
CDR3nt: TGTGCCAGCAGCGGTCGGCAGCCTATGGAGCAGTACTTC
j_gene: TRBJ2-7
v_gene: TRBV7-8
abundance: few
d_gene: NA

CDR3aa: CASSPPRGLGATIYF
CDR3nt: TGTGCCAGCAGCCCGCCCCGGGGGCTCGGAGCCACCATATATTTT
j_gene: TRBJ1-3
v_gene: TRBV12-3/TRBV12-4
abundance: few
d_gene: NA

CDR3aa: CAVSTGLNSPLHF
CDR3nt: TGTGCCGTCTCCACTGGCTTGAATTCACCCCTCCACTTT
j_gene: TRBJ1-6
v_gene: TRBV30
abundance: few
d_gene: NA

CDR3aa: CASSLGQGRGDTQYF
CDR3nt: TGCGCCAGCAGTCTAGGACAGGGGAGAGGAGATACGCAGTATTTT
j_gene: TRBJ2-3
v_gene: TRBV4-1
abundance: many
d_gene: TRBD1

CDR3aa: CASSEGGASGVTYEQYF
CDR3nt: TGTGCCAGCAGTGAAGGGGGAGCTAGCGGGGTAACCTACGAGCAGTACTTC
j_gene: TRBJ2-7
v_gene: TRBV2
abundance: many
d_gene: TRBD2

CDR3aa: CASSLAGQGRNEQFF
CDR3nt: TGTGCCAGCAGCTTGGCAGGACAGGGGAGAAATGAGCAGTTCTTC
j_gene: TRBJ2-1
v_gene: TRBV5-4
abundance: few
d_gene: TRBD1

CDR3aa: CASSYTIDGTGGLGITGELFF
CDR3nt: TGTGCCAGCAGCTATACAATAGACGGGACAGGGGGCTTAGGAATAACCGGGGAGCTGTTTTTT
j_gene: TRBJ2-2
v_gene: TRBV11-2
abundance: NA
d_gene: TRBD1

CDR3aa: CAISAPPDTQYF
CDR3nt: TGTGCCATCAGTGCCCCCCCAGATACGCAGTATTTT
j_gene: TRBJ2-3
v_gene: TRBV10-3
abundance: few
d_gene: NA

CDR3aa: CASSEAGRASGANVLTF
CDR3nt: TGTGCCAGCAGTGAAGCTGGCAGGGCCTCTGGGGCCAACGTCCTGACTTTC
j_gene: TRBJ2-6
v_gene: TRBV6-1
abundance: few
d_gene: NA

CDR3aa: CASSSQIGTSGGSSYNEQFF
CDR3nt: TGTGCCAGCAGTTCCCAGATCGGGACTAGCGGGGGGAGCTCCTACAATGAGCAGTTCTTC
j_gene: TRBJ2-1
v_gene: TRBV28
abundance: NA
d_gene: TRBD2

CDR3aa: CSVESGTVNEQFF
CDR3nt: TGCAGCGTTGAATCCGGGACTGTGAATGAGCAGTTCTTC
j_gene: TRBJ2-1
v_gene: TRBV29-1
abundance: few
d_gene: NA

CDR3aa: CASSNQNQPQHF
CDR3nt: TGTGCCAGTAGTAATCAGAATCAGCCCCAGCATTTT
j_gene: TRBJ1-5
v_gene: TRBV19
abundance: NA
d_gene: NA

CDR3aa: CSASGQGARQPQHF
CDR3nt: TGCAGTGCCTCGGGACAGGGGGCACGGCAGCCCCAGCATTTT
j_gene: TRBJ1-5
v_gene: TRBV20-1
abundance: many
d_gene: TRBD1

CDR3aa: CASSYSPSSYEQYF
CDR3nt: TGTGCCAGCAGTTACTCCCCTAGCTCCTACGAGCAGTACTTC
j_gene: TRBJ2-7
v_gene: TRBV6-6
abundance: NA
d_gene: NA

CDR3aa: CASSFFLGETQYF
CDR3nt: TGTGCCAGCAGCTTTTTCTTAGGGGAGACCCAGTACTTC
j_gene: TRBJ2-5
v_gene: TRBV7-9
abundance: many
d_gene: NA

CDR3aa: CASSHQGQGEQPQHF
CDR3nt: TGTGCCAGCAGTCACCAGGGACAGGGCGAACAGCCCCAGCATTTT
j_gene: TRBJ1-5
v_gene: TRBV6-2/TRBV6-3
abundance: many
d_gene: TRBD1

CDR3aa: CASSLRTGRQVTEAFF
CDR3nt: TGCGCCAGCAGCTTGAGGACAGGGAGGCAGGTCACTGAAGCTTTCTTT
j_gene: TRBJ1-1
v_gene: TRBV5-1
abundance: NA
d_gene: TRBD1

CDR3aa: CASSPPGSYEQYF
CDR3nt: TGCGCCAGCAGCCCGCCGGGGTCCTACGAGCAGTACTTC
j_gene: TRBJ2-7
v_gene: TRBV5-1
abundance: NA
d_gene: NA

CDR3aa: CASSLFGVTGELFF
CDR3nt: TGTGCCAGCAGTTTATTCGGGGTCACCGGGGAGCTGTTTTTT
j_gene: TRBJ2-2
v_gene: TRBV28
abundance: NA
d_gene: NA

CDR3aa: CASSQGQARNSPLHF
CDR3nt: TGTGCCAGCAGCCAAGGGCAGGCGCGTAATTCACCCCTCCACTTT
j_gene: TRBJ1-6
v_gene: TRBV3-1
abundance: NA
d_gene: NA

CDR3aa: CASSRGTAGRAF
CDR3nt: TGTGCCAGCAGCCGAGGGACGGCTGGTCGAGCCTTC
j_gene: TRBJ2-5
v_gene: TRBV14
abundance: many
d_gene: NA

CDR3aa: CASSYRQGWAFF
CDR3nt: TGTGCCAGCAGTTACAGGCAGGGTTGGGCTTTCTTT
j_gene: TRBJ1-1
v_gene: TRBV6-5
abundance: NA
d_gene: NA

CDR3aa: CASSVTGGKNIQYF
CDR3nt: TGTGCCAGCAGCGTAACAGGGGGAAAAAACATTCAGTACTTC
j_gene: TRBJ2-4
v_gene: TRBV7-8
abundance: many
d_gene: TRBD1

CDR3aa: CASSSGGPAFGELFF
CDR3nt: TGTGCCAGTAGTAGCGGGGGGCCCGCGTTCGGGGAGCTGTTTTTT
j_gene: TRBJ2-2
v_gene: TRBV19
abundance: many
d_gene: TRBD2

CDR3aa: CASTPAAPAYEQYF
CDR3nt: TGTGCCAGCACCCCAGCGGCCCCCGCCTACGAGCAGTACTTC
j_gene: TRBJ2-7
v_gene: TRBV7-2
abundance: NA
d_gene: NA

CDR3aa: CASSIGLAAVNQPQHF
CDR3nt: TGTGCCAGTAGTATAGGTTTAGCGGCTGTCAATCAGCCCCAGCATTTT
j_gene: TRBJ1-5
v_gene: TRBV19
abundance: few
d_gene: NA

CDR3aa: CASSEEGAGGHEQFF
CDR3nt: TGTGCCAGCAGTGAAGAGGGGGCCGGGGGGCATGAGCAGTTCTTC
j_gene: TRBJ2-1
v_gene: TRBV2
abundance: many
d_gene: NA

CDR3aa: CASSSPGRNSGANVLTF
CDR3nt: TGTGCCAGCAGCTCGCCGGGACGGAACTCTGGGGCCAACGTCCTGACTTTC
j_gene: TRBJ2-6
v_gene: TRBV7-2
abundance: NA
d_gene: NA

CDR3aa: CAWSVGGGETQYF
CDR3nt: TGTGCCTGGAGTGTAGGCGGGGGAGAGACCCAGTACTTC
j_gene: TRBJ2-5
v_gene: TRBV30
abundance: few
d_gene: TRBD2